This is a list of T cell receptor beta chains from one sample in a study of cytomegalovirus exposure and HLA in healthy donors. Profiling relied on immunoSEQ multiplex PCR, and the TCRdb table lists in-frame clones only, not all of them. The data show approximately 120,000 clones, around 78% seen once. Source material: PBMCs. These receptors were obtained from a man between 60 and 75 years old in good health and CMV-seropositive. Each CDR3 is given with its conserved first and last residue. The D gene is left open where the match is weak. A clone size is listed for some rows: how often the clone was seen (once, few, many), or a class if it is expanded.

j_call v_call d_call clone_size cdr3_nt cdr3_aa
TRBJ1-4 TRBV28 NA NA TGTGCCAGCAGTTCTGCTGCAACTAACGAAAAACTGTTTTTT CASSSAATNEKLFF
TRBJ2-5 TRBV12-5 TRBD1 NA TGTGCTAGTGGACCTTCGACAGGGGGAGAGACCCAGTACTTC CASGPSTGGETQYF
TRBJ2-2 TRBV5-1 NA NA TGCGCCAGCAGTCAGGGGAGTTACGGCGGGGAGCTGTTTTTT CASSQGSYGGELFF
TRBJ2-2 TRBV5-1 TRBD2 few TGCGCCACCGCGGGACTAGCGGGGCAGGCCGGGGAGCTGTTTTTT CATAGLAGQAGELFF
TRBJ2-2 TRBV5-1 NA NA TGCGCCAGCAGCCAACAGGGGGGGGACACCGGGGAGCTGTTTTTT CASSQQGGDTGELFF
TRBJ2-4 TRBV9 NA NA TGTGCCAGCAGCGTATCTGGCTTAATAGCCAAAAACATTCAGTACTTC CASSVSGLIAKNIQYF
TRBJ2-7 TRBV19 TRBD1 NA TGTGCCAGTAGCACGGACAGGGGCGAGGTAATATACGAGCAGTACTTC CASSTDRGEVIYEQYF
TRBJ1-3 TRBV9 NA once TGTGCCAGCAGCGAGGGGCAAGGCACCATATATTTT CASSEGQGTIYF
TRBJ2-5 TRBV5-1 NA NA TGCGCCAGCGCGCCAGAGGGGGTAGGGGAGACCCAGTACTTC CASAPEGVGETQYF
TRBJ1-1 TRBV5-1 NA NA TGCGCCAGCAGTCGTCAGGGAGGTGATGGCACTGAAGCTTTCTTT CASSRQGGDGTEAFF
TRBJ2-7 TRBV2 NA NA TGTGCCAGCAGTGAAGCGCCTGGCAGGGCTTACGAGCAGTACTTC CASSEAPGRAYEQYF
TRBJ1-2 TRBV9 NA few TGTGCCAGCAGCGCTAAACAGGGATTGAAAGATGGCTACACCTTC CASSAKQGLKDGYTF
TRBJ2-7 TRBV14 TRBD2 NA TGTGCCAGCGCTACCCCGGGGGGGCCCTACGAGCAGTACTTC CASATPGGPYEQYF
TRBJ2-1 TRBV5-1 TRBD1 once TGCGCCAGCAGCGGGAGAGACAGGGGGTCGCCCCAGCAGTTCTTC CASSGRDRGSPQQFF
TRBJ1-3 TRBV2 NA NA TGTGCCAGCAGTGAAAACTACTCTGGAAACACCATATATTTT CASSENYSGNTIYF
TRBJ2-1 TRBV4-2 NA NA TGTGCCAGCAGCCAAGATTGGTTGACACCCAATGAGCAGTTCTTC CASSQDWLTPNEQFF
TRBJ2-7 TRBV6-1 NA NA TGTGCCAGCAGTGAAGGAGGGTTCGAGCAGTACTTC CASSEGGFEQYF
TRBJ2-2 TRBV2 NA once TGTGCCAGCAGTGAACAGGGAAGGGGCGGGGAGCTGTTTTTT CASSEQGRGGELFF
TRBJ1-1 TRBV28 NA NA TGTGCCAGCACTACGACACTGGGCACTGAAGCTTTCTTT CASTTTLGTEAFF
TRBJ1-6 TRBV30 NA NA TGTGCCTGGAGAATGAGCTATAATTCACCCCTCCACTTT CAWRMSYNSPLHF
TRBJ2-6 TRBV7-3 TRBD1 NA TGTGCCAGCAGCCCACCCTTCGGGACAGGGGGCTCTGGGGCCAACGTCCTGACTTTC CASSPPFGTGGSGANVLTF
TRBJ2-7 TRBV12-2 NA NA TGTGCAAGTCGCTTCCTCGTTGACTTGGCCGCGAGCTACGAGCAGTACTTC CASRFLVDLAASYEQYF
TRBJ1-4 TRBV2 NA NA TGTGCCAGCAGTGAAGCGCTTCAGTTAGTGAGGGAAAAACTGTTTTTT CASSEALQLVREKLFF
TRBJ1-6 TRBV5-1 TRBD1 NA TGCGCCAGCAGCTTGGGGGACAGGGATTCACCCCTCCACTTT CASSLGDRDSPLHF
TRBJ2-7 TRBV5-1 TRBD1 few TGCGCCAGCAGCTTGGCCGGTAGGGAACAGGGGGCGGTTCGGTACTTC CASSLAGREQGAVRYF
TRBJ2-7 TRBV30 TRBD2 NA TGTGCCTGGAGAGTAGCGGGGAGCTCCTACGAGCAGTACTTC CAWRVAGSSYEQYF
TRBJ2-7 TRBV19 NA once TGTGCCAGTAGGCGGGAAAGCTCCTACGAGCAGTACTTC CASRRESSYEQYF
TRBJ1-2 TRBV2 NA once TGTGCCAGCAGTGAAGCGCTTCGGGACACAGGCTACACCTTC CASSEALRDTGYTF